This is a list of T cell receptor beta chains from one sample in a study of cytomegalovirus exposure and HLA in healthy donors. The protocol was immunoSEQ multiplex PCR, while the TCRdb copy is restricted to in-frame clones and leaves out a portion. The data show around 50,000 clones, approximately 70% seen once. The source material was PBMCs. The receptors come from a man aged 25-45 years in good health and CMV-seronegative. CDR3s include the opening cysteine and the closing phenylalanine or tryptophan. A D gene is named only where the DNA matches it firmly. Clone size is given for some rows only: seen once, a few or many times, or a class if the clone is expanded.

j_call cdr3_length clone_size v_call d_call cdr3_aa
TRBJ2-5 15 - TRBV6-5 TRBD1 CASSFATGVGETQYF
TRBJ2-2 17 - TRBV5-6 - CASSLFIGTSNTGELFF
TRBJ2-3 15 few TRBV4-2 TRBD2 CASSRTSGPTDTQYF
TRBJ1-1 14 - TRBV7-9 - CASSLSGLNTEAFF
TRBJ2-2 16 - TRBV18 TRBD1 CASSPKDRKVDGELFF
TRBJ2-4 13 - TRBV30 - CAWSLGMENIQYF
TRBJ1-3 19 - TRBV5-1 - CASSLGPGSSVFSGNTIYF
TRBJ1-1 14 - TRBV6-4 - CASSRDSMNTEAFF
TRBJ2-2 14 - TRBV5-6 - CASSFSDFTGELFF
TRBJ2-7 15 - TRBV7-8 TRBD1 CASSGRTGHGYEQYF
TRBJ1-5 14 - TRBV6-1 TRBD1 CASSGTGVIQPQHF
TRBJ1-2 15 - TRBV5-4 TRBD1 CASSLDRGLDYGYTF
TRBJ2-4 15 few TRBV6-1 - CASRPRTGQQNIQYF
TRBJ2-7 13 - TRBV9 - CASSPRGPAEQYF
TRBJ2-1 16 - TRBV4-1 TRBD2 CASSQGGLAGYNEQFF
TRBJ1-5 14 - TRBV6-1 - CASSEAPQNQPQHF
TRBJ2-5 15 - TRBV11-2 TRBD1 CASSLRTGVRETQYF
TRBJ2-7 15 - TRBV5-1 - CASSSRSYRGSEQYF
TRBJ2-2 15 few TRBV19 - CASSGQSQSPGELFF
TRBJ1-3 19 medium-sized TRBV7-8 TRBD1 CASSSYTPTGIASGNTIYF
TRBJ2-1 15 once TRBV29-1 - CSGVPLLRGNNEQFF
TRBJ1-1 12 - TRBV6-1 - CASSRSGLGAFF
TRBJ2-7 15 - TRBV10-3 - CAISGGSHSSYEQYF
TRBJ1-5 14 - TRBV6-6 - CASSPRQVNQPQHF
TRBJ2-3 16 - TRBV15 TRBD2 CATSRGMAGVTDTQYF
TRBJ2-1 16 - TRBV27 TRBD2 CASSLSGTSGLNEQFF
TRBJ2-7 15 once TRBV29-1 - CSVVRDARQSYEQYF
TRBJ1-2 13 few TRBV2 - CASSTAGDYGYTF
TRBJ1-5 15 - TRBV6-4 TRBD1 CASSATGNTNQPQHF
TRBJ2-1 13 - TRBV6-5 TRBD1 CAIARGPYNEQFF
TRBJ2-1 17 - TRBV30 TRBD2 CAWTVAGAFSSYNEQFF
TRBJ1-1 12 - TRBV21-1 - CASYPRVREAFF
TRBJ1-5 16 - TRBV4-1 - CASSLGPGTNNQPQHF
TRBJ2-1 14 - TRBV7-8 - CASSSPNRDGEQFF
TRBJ2-1 17 once TRBV7-2 TRBD2 CASRLAGALLSYNEQFF
TRBJ1-1 13 few TRBV30 - CAWNLQAGQEAFF
TRBJ2-4 14 few TRBV6-5 - CASSVTGPKNIQYF
TRBJ2-1 16 - TRBV18 TRBD2 CASSPMAGVGVNEQFF
TRBJ1-2 13 - TRBV6-1 - CAMNPGNRGGYTF
TRBJ1-4 14 - TRBV25-1 TRBD1 CASGSGTVDEKLFF
TRBJ2-1 17 - TRBV2 TRBD2 CASMGVVSAGSKNEQFF
TRBJ2-7 12 - TRBV13 - CASSLVSHEQYF
TRBJ2-2 14 - TRBV7-9 - CASRQTQGVGELFF
TRBJ2-7 13 - TRBV19 - CASSMREESEQYF
TRBJ2-5 19 - TRBV18 TRBD2 CASSSTGTSGGPGQETQYF
TRBJ2-2 16 - TRBV10-3 - CAISGSRGESAGELFF
TRBJ2-5 14 - TRBV29-1 TRBD2 CSVDPLAGTETQYF
TRBJ1-2 11 - TRBV7-2 - CASSLGGGYTF
TRBJ2-7 16 - TRBV6-1 - CASSDLYFGGSYEQYF
TRBJ1-1 13 once TRBV6-5 - CASSYLHQGEAFF
TRBJ2-5 18 - TRBV7-7 TRBD2 CASSLSPRTSGTQETQYF
TRBJ1-6 13 - TRBV30 - CAWRGHNNSPLHF
TRBJ1-1 15 - TRBV5-1 - CASSLGGRGVITAFF
TRBJ2-6 16 - TRBV6-5 - CASSYGGQTGANVLTF
TRBJ1-5 15 - TRBV6-1 - CASTRTWESDQPQHF
TRBJ1-1 18 - TRBV18 TRBD1 CASSPRTGGVRKNTEAFF
TRBJ1-1 18 - TRBV11-2 - CASSSVSPRQATNTEAFF
TRBJ2-5 17 - TRBV18 - CASSLPQADRLQETQYF
TRBJ2-7 13 - TRBV5-4 - CASSLGPPGEQYF